The next 9 T cell receptor beta chains were all read from a single sample in a study of cytomegalovirus exposure and HLA in healthy donors. Amplification used 60 Vbeta primers and 13 Jbeta primers. Clones were read by immunoSEQ multiplex PCR, and TCRdb kept only the in-frame ones, dropping some. The sample lists around 200,000 clones, around nine tenths occurring once. Sequencing input: PBMCs. The receptors stem from a woman aged 18-29 years in good health and CMV-seronegative.

This clone came up once. V and J are TRBV7-2 and TRBJ2-7; D perhaps matches TRBD2 (6 bases). Trimming removed 5 bases at V and 5 bases at J, with 22 bases between. Germline V gene data show CDR1 as SGHTA and CDR2 as FQGNSA. This CDR3 region has 16 residues. As DNA, the CDR3 is TGTGCCAGCAGCAGTAATCGGGGCGCCGGGGGAGACGAGCAGTACTTC. Its protein is CASSSNRGAGGDEQYF.

This chain links TRBV19 with TRBJ2-1; 10 bases align to TRBD1. The junction had 6 bases not matched to a gene; V was cut back by 6 bases and J by 4 bases. The CDR3 length is 15 residues. Germline assignment: CDR1 LNHDA and CDR2 SQIVND (reference sequence). The CDR3 region has the DNA TGTGCCAGTAGAACCTGGGGACAGGGGTACAATGAGCAGTTCTTC. Its translation is CASRTWGQGYNEQFF.

Regarding this clone: At one end the junction does not follow the germline gene, possibly because of a read error. The chain carries TRBV5-1 and TRBJ2-7; D call uncertain. This CDR3 contains 16 residues. Per germline, CDR1 SGHRS and CDR2 YFSETQ. DNA of the CDR3: TGCGCCAGCAGCCAGCCATTGGCGGCAGCCTCCCACGAGCAGTACTTC. Its translation is CASSQPLAAASHEQYF.

This clone was observed once. This rearrangement joins TRBV2 to TRBJ2-3; the D is unclear. Trimming shortened V by 3 bases and J by 0 bases, and 7 bases separated the two germline ends. The CDR3 has 14 residues. CDR1 is SNHLY, CDR2 FYNNEI, per germline. The CDR3 DNA is TGTGCCAGCAGTGATAGCAGTAGCACAGATACGCAGTATTTT. Encoded protein: CASSDSSSTDTQYF.

The chain carries TRBV7-9 and TRBJ1-2, with D hard to call. The V and J ends lost 2 bases and 3 bases respectively, with 10 bases between them. The CDR3 is 14 amino acids. The germline V gene encodes CDR1 SEHNR and CDR2 FQNEAQ (reference sequence). Here the CDR3 reads CASSLPNSYYGYTF. CDR3 in DNA: TGTGCCAGCAGCTTACCCAACAGCTACTATGGCTACACCTTC.

The chain joins TRBV7-2 to TRBJ2-2; the D is unclear. V gave up 7 bases and J gave up 3 bases, with 9 bases separating them. This CDR3 comprises 13 residues. Per the germline V gene, CDR1 is SGHTA and CDR2 is FQGNSA. Here the CDR3 DNA reads TGTGCCAGCACACGGTCCTACACCGGGGAGCTGTTTTTT. This codes for CASTRSYTGELFF. Complete variable domain (other parts from reference TRBV7-2 and TRBJ2-2): GAGVSQSPSNKVTEKGKDVELRCDPISGHTALYWYRQSLGQGLEFLIYFQGNSAPDKSGLPSDRFSAERTGGSVSTLTIQRTQQEDSAVYLCASTRSYTGELFFGEGSRLTVL.

This chain joins TRBV5-4 and TRBJ2-3; 9 nucleotides line up with TRBD2. Trimming took 0 bases from V and 2 from J; bases not matched to a gene: 4. CDR1 is SGHNT and CDR2 is YYREEE in the germline V gene (reference sequence). This CDR3 spans 16 amino acids. CDR3 in amino acids: CASSLGLAGITDTQYF. The DNA for the CDR3 is TGTGCCAGCAGCTTGGGTCTAGCGGGGATCACAGATACGCAGTATTTT.

This clone was found a few times. This CDR3 is CASSAGGSQINQPQHF. Written as DNA, the CDR3 is TGTGCCAGCAGTGCAGGGGGCTCCCAAATCAATCAGCCCCAGCATTTT. This sequence joins TRBV2 and TRBJ1-5, with TRBD1 matching 8 bases. Germline V lookup: CDR1 SNHLY, CDR2 FYNNEI. V gave up 4 bases and J gave up 3 bases; unmatched junction bases: 8. The CDR3 runs 16 residues.

V and J are TRBV7-2 and TRBJ2-1; D is perhaps TRBD1 (6 bases). The V end lost 6 bases, the J end lost 2 bases, and 14 bases lay between the germline ends. This CDR3 spans 15 amino acids. CDR1 is SGHTA and CDR2 is FQGNSA in the germline V gene. CDR3 sequence: CASRSTGLAYNEQFF. CDR3 DNA sequence: TGTGCCAGCAGATCCACAGGGTTGGCCTACAATGAGCAGTTCTTC.